This T cell receptor (beta chain) emerged from a study of blood T cell repertoires in COVID-19. Study at large: Sites across the United States, Italy and Spain contributed samples from acute and convalescent COVID-19. T cells, B-cell-depleted T cells, or PBMCs supplied cDNA or gDNA.

Germline V CDR1 and CDR2: ENHRY, SYGVKD. The CDR3 runs 15 residues. The V and J ends lost 4 bases and 0 bases respectively, with 9 bases between them. Authors' data handling: Amplification with reference gene primers provided the estimates of nucleated cell counts. Libraries were prepared by immunoSEQ multiplex PCR; TCRdb keeps only in-frame clonotypes and omits some of them. V and J calls and clone size are those listed in that table; D and trimming were worked out from the DNA. The sample lists 45,000 to 65,000 clones; roughly nine tenths were seen once. This chain uses TRBV10-3 with TRBJ2-2; no reliable D call. Sample: peripheral blood. The sequence was obtained from a man between 60 and 75 years old with active COVID-19. CDR3 DNA: TGTGCCATCAGTGGTCGAGCGACGAACACCGGGGAGCTGTTTTTT. It codes for CAISGRATNTGELFF.